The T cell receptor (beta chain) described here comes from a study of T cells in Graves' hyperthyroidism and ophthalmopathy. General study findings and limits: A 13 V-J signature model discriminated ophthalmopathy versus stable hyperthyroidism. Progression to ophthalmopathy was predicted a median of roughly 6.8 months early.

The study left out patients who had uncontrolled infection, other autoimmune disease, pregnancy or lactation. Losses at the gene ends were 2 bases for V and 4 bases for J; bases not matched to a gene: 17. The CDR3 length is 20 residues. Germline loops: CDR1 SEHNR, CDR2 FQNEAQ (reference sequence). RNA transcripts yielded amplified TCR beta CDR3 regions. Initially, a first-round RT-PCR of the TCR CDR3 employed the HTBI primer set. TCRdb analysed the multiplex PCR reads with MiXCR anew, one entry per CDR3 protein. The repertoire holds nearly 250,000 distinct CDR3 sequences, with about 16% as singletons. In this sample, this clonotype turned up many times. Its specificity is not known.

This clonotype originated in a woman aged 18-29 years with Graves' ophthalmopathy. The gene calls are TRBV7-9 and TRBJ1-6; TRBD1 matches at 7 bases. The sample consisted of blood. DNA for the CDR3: TGTGCCAGCAGCTTATGGAGGGGGCAGGGGGTTCGGTTTTATAATTCACCCCTCCACTTT. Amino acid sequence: CASSLWRGQGVRFYNSPLHF.